The 31 T cell receptor beta chains below were found in one sample sequenced in a study of beta chain features in type 1 diabetes. Sequenced material consisted of expressed TCRB transcripts (all of the isolated RNA was reverse transcribed). Produced via immunoSEQ multiplex PCR; TCRdb's table is partial and in-frame only. The repertoire includes roughly 350,000 clones, more than 9.5% of them detected once, and about 0.015% sits in the top ten. The sample was naive CD4+ T cells from blood. These receptors all stem from a young woman in good health.

The chain employs TRBV19 and TRBJ2-7; D remains unclear. With 0 bases removed from V and 3 bases from J, the gap between germline ends came to 12 bases. The CDR3 is made up of 15 amino acids. CDR1 and CDR2 (germline): LNHDA, SQIVND (reference sequence). In DNA form, the CDR3 reads TGTGCCAGTAGTATAGACACCGGGTTCATCTACGAGCAGTACTTC. Translating it yields CASSIDTGFIYEQYF.

In this sample, this clone turned up many times. Different DNA sequences within this sample yield the same CDR3. V usage is TRBV7-9 and J usage is TRBJ2-5; D unclear. Germline V gene data show CDR1 as SEHNR and CDR2 as FQNEAQ (reference sequence). The CDR3 extends over 11 amino acids. With 4 bases removed from V and 2 bases from J, the gap between germline ends came to 2 bases. CDR3 loop: CASSSQETQYF. The DNA for the CDR3 is TGTGCCAGCAGCTCACAAGAGACCCAGTACTTC.

This clone has only a few counts. V gene TRBV4-3 combines with J gene TRBJ2-2; 7 positions match TRBD2. Germline CDR1 LGHNA, CDR2 YSLEER. V was pared by 0 bases and J by 5 bases, with 3 bases of the junction left unmatched. The CDR3 is 15 amino acids. DNA of the CDR3: TGCGCCAGCAGCCAAGAAGCGGGGTATACCGGGGAGCTGTTTTTT. Translated, it gives CASSQEAGYTGELFF.

V is TRBV29-1 and J is TRBJ2-3; a possible D gene is TRBD1 (6 bases). The CDR3 covers 13 residues. Between the trimmed V and J ends, which lost 4 bases and 3 bases, there was a span of 11 bases. Germline V CDR1 and CDR2: SQVTM, ANQGSEA. CDR3 amino acids: CSVGIGGTDTQYF. CDR3 coding DNA: TGCAGCGTTGGTATAGGGGGAACAGATACGCAGTATTTT.

This chain links TRBV9 with TRBJ2-3; D ambiguous. V was trimmed by 0 bases and J by 0 bases, leaving 5 bases between them. Germline V gives CDR1 SGDLS, CDR2 YYNGEE. The CDR3 runs to 14 residues. The CDR3 bases are TGTGCCAGCAGCGTAGTAATCAGCACAGATACGCAGTATTTT. Amino acids: CASSVVISTDTQYF.

This clone was observed a few times. The CDR3 DNA is TGTGCCAGCAGCCAAGTTTTCTGGCGGGAGGGCCCCGATACGCAGTATTTT. It translates to CASSQVFWREGPDTQYF. The chain employs TRBV4-2 and TRBJ2-3, with TRBD2 matching 9 bases. The germline V gene has CDR1 LGHNA and CDR2 YNFKEQ. The CDR3 is made up of 17 amino acids. The J segment lost 6 bases and the V segment lost 1 base, leaving 11 bases of the junction unmatched.

This clone has only a few counts. The V and J genes are TRBV7-3 and TRBJ2-6; unclear D gene. The germline V gene encodes CDR1 SGHTA and CDR2 FQGTGA. CDR3 size: 15 residues. The V end was cut by 5 bases, the J end by 0 bases, with 8 bases between. CDR3 nucleotide sequence: TGTGCCAGCAGCCCACATCACTCTGGGGCCAACGTCCTGACTTTC. As protein: CASSPHHSGANVLTF.

The V gene is TRBV25-1, the J gene TRBJ2-1; 8 positions agree with TRBD1. Germline CDR1 and CDR2: MGHDK and SYGVNS. V lost 5 bases to trimming and J lost 9 bases; unmatched junction nucleotides: 6. The CDR3 runs to 13 residues. This chain's CDR3 is CASSRDRGSEQFF. Here the CDR3 DNA reads TGTGCCAGCAGTCGAGACAGGGGTAGTGAGCAGTTCTTC.

A few counts support this clone. This CDR3 reads CAWDGGWTRGVGSYNEQFF. CDR3 nucleotide sequence: TGTGCCTGGGATGGGGGGTGGACCCGGGGAGTCGGTTCCTACAATGAGCAGTTCTTC. The V and J genes are TRBV30 and TRBJ2-1; D possibly corresponds to TRBD2 (6 bases). The CDR3 runs to 19 residues. Germline CDR1 GTSNPN, CDR2 SVGIG (reference sequence). Trimming took off 5 bases at V and 1 base at J, with 27 bases between the two ends.

This sequence joins TRBV6-1 and TRBJ2-1; 9 bases fit TRBD2. The ends lost 6 bases at V and 6 bases at J; junction bases unmatched: 3. This CDR3 comprises 13 residues. Germline lookup yields CDR1 MNHNS and CDR2 SASEGT. The DNA for the CDR3 is TGTGCCAGCAGCTTAGCGGGAGCCAATGAGCAGTTCTTC. Its protein product is CASSLAGANEQFF.

The chain recombines TRBV7-2 with TRBJ2-7; 12 bases are a match to TRBD2. CDR1 SGHTA and CDR2 FQGNSA come from the germline V gene. The CDR3 covers 13 residues. V lost 5 bases to trimming and J lost 5 bases; unmatched junction nucleotides: 1. The CDR3 protein is CASSGLAGNEQYF. Written as DNA, the CDR3 is TGTGCCAGCAGCGGACTAGCGGGAAACGAGCAGTACTTC.

This chain joins TRBV19 and TRBJ1-2; TRBD1 matches at 7 bases. J gave up 7 bases and V 7 bases, and 9 bases lay outside the gene matches. The CDR3 consists of 13 residues. Per the germline V gene, CDR1 is LNHDA and CDR2 is SQIVND (reference sequence). CDR3 amino acids: CASTGTELSGYTF. Here the CDR3 DNA reads TGTGCCAGTACTGGGACAGAACTAAGTGGCTACACCTTC.

This clone has only a few counts. The chain employs TRBV28 and TRBJ2-1, with a weak D call TRBD2 (5 bases). With 9 bases removed from V and 8 bases from J, the gap between germline ends came to 23 bases. This CDR3 contains 15 residues. Germline V CDR1 and CDR2: MDHEN, SYDVKM. In DNA form, the CDR3 reads TGTGCCAGTCGTACCCCCACTAGTAATAACTATGAGCAGTTCTTC. This encodes CASRTPTSNNYEQFF.

As regards this clone: In the same sample, other DNA sequences code for this CDR3. The chain employs TRBV28 and TRBJ1-2; maybe TRBD1 (5 bases). The V gene's germline CDR1 is MDHEN and CDR2 SYDVKM. The CDR3 spans 13 residues. Trimming stripped 2 bases from V and 1 base from J, with 5 bases between. The CDR3 DNA is TGTGCCAGCAGTTTAAGGGGTAACTATGGCTACACCTTC. Its translation: CASSLRGNYGYTF.

This chain links TRBV30 with TRBJ2-1; 12 positions agree with TRBD2. Germline CDR1 GTSNPN, CDR2 SVGIG (reference sequence). Trimming at V came to 5 bases and at J to 7 bases, leaving 9 bases not matched to a gene. The CDR3 is 15 residues long. The CDR3 DNA follows: TGTGCCTGGGGGAAACGACTAGCGGGAGAAAATGAGCAGTTCTTC. Its protein product is CAWGKRLAGENEQFF.

The chain links TRBV20-1 to TRBJ2-7, with no clear D. V dropped 3 bases and J dropped 6 bases, with 9 bases sitting between them. The CDR3 is made up of 11 amino acids. Per germline, CDR1 DFQATT and CDR2 SNEGSKA (reference sequence). The CDR3 loop reads CSASLSGEQYF. The CDR3, as DNA: TGCAGTGCTAGTCTCTCAGGCGAGCAGTACTTC.

This clone has just a few counts. V usage is TRBV5-1 and J usage is TRBJ2-5, with D tentatively TRBD2 (6 bases). Germline CDR1 and CDR2: SGHRS and YFSETQ. The CDR3 is 15 amino acids. V was cut by 4 bases and J by 5 bases, with 18 bases left in between. CDR3 sequence reads: CASSHNAGMGETQYF. The DNA of the CDR3 is TGCGCCAGCAGCCACAACGCGGGAATGGGGGAGACCCAGTACTTC. Using reference TRBV5-1 and TRBJ2-5 for the parts outside the CDR3, the full variable domain is KAGVTQTPRYLIKTRGQQVTLSCSPISGHRSVSWYQQTPGQGLQFLFEYFSETQRNKGNFPGRFSGRQFSNSRSEMNVSTLELGDSALYLCASSHNAGMGETQYFGPGTRLLVL.

This clone was counted a few times. V is TRBV2 and J is TRBJ2-1; 14 bases are a match to TRBD2. Trimming at V came to 8 bases and at J to 16 bases, leaving 22 bases not matched to a gene. CDR1 is SNHLY, CDR2 FYNNEI, per germline. There are 17 residues in the CDR3. The CDR3: CASAQGQGLAGAQGPFF. The CDR3 nucleotides read TGTGCCAGCGCACAGGGACAGGGACTAGCGGGAGCTCAAGGGCCATTCTTC. The full variable domain, rest sourced from reference TRBV2 and TRBJ2-1, is EPEVTQTPSHQVTQMGQEVILRCVPISNHLYFYWYRQILGQKVEFLVSFYNNEISEKSEIFDDQFSVERPDGSNFTLKIRSTKLEDSAMYFCASAQGQGLAGAQGPFFGPGTRLTVL.

This clone showed up just a few times. V is TRBV7-3 and J is TRBJ2-6, with D hard to call. This CDR3 has 16 amino acids. The germline gives CDR1 SGHTA, CDR2 FQGTGA. V was shortened by 2 bases and J by 0 bases, with 8 bases between the two germline ends. The CDR3 is CASSLGGHSGANVLTF. DNA of the CDR3: TGTGCCAGCAGCTTAGGCGGCCACTCTGGGGCCAACGTCCTGACTTTC.

This clone was seen a few times. V and J are TRBV28 and TRBJ1-2, with 7 bases that match TRBD1. This CDR3 has 15 residues. The trim removed 5 bases at V and 8 bases at J, leaving 14 bases unmatched. Germline CDR1 and CDR2: MDHEN and SYDVKM. CDR3 region: CASSTAGQVRRGYTF. The CDR3 DNA sequence: TGTGCCAGCAGTACCGCCGGACAGGTTCGACGGGGCTACACCTTC.

This clone has a handful of counts. At one end, the junction sequence differs from germline, possibly due to a read error. The rearrangement uses TRBV7-2 and TRBJ2-3; D is possibly TRBD2 (6 bases). The CDR3 is 16 residues long. Germline V gene data show CDR1 as SGHTA and CDR2 as FQGNSA. CDR3 nucleotide sequence: TGCGCCAGCAGCCCCATTCCCGGGAGTAGCACAGATACGCAGTATTTT. Amino acid sequence: CASSPIPGSSTDTQYF.

J is TRBJ2-7 and V is TRBV29-1; 12 bases are shared with TRBD2. From germline, CDR1 is SQVTM and CDR2 ANQGSEA. This CDR3 spans 17 amino acids. V shed 5 bases and J 7 bases; nucleotides not matched to a gene: 18. The CDR3 DNA follows: TGCAGCGTTCCCTCTTCCAGTCTAGCGGGAGGGCCGGGGGAGCAGTACTTC. This codes for CSVPSSSLAGGPGEQYF.

The chain joins TRBV7-3 to TRBJ2-1; the match to TRBD2 covers 10 bases. This CDR3 has 16 residues. Germline CDR1 and CDR2: SGHTA and FQGTGA. With V trimmed by 2 bases and J by 5 bases, 6 bases remained unmatched. The CDR3 here is CASSLPGTSVNNEQFF. CDR3 nucleotides: TGTGCCAGCAGCTTACCTGGGACTAGCGTGAACAATGAGCAGTTCTTC.

V and J are TRBV6-5 and TRBJ2-5; D uncertain. Trimming stripped 0 bases from V and 3 bases from J, with 14 bases between. The germline gives CDR1 MNHEY, CDR2 SVGAGI. CDR3 length: 16 amino acids. The CDR3 DNA sequence: TGTGCCAGCAGTTACTCTCCAACTGGAGTGGAAGAGACCCAGTACTTC. It specifies CASSYSPTGVEETQYF.

V and J are TRBV4-1 and TRBJ2-1, with 9 bases that match TRBD2. The CDR3 length is 17 residues. CDR1 is MGHRA, CDR2 YSYEKL, per germline. Trimming removed 3 bases from V and 0 bases from J; junction bases left unmatched: 6. The CDR3 DNA reads TGCGCCAGCAGCCAGGGGCCTAGCGGGAACTCCTACAATGAGCAGTTCTTC. Residues: CASSQGPSGNSYNEQFF.

The chain combines TRBV6-5 with TRBJ2-5; the match to TRBD1 covers 7 bases. The V and J ends lost 11 bases and 1 base, in that order; junction bases with no gene match: 13. The germline V gene has CDR1 MNHEY and CDR2 SVGAGI. The CDR3 covers 15 residues. CDR3 region: CASNSKRQGQETQYF. The CDR3 DNA follows: TGTGCCTCAAATAGCAAGAGACAGGGCCAAGAGACCCAGTACTTC.

This clone was counted only a few times. The rearrangement joins TRBV7-9 to TRBJ2-1, with 8 bases that match TRBD1. Germline CDR1 SEHNR, CDR2 FQNEAQ (reference sequence). The CDR3 is 14 amino acids. V was clipped by 3 bases and J by 8 bases; unmatched bases: 6. In DNA form, the CDR3 reads TGTGCCAGCAGCTTTGGACAGGGTTGGGATGAGCAGTTCTTC. This codes for CASSFGQGWDEQFF.

The rearrangement joins TRBV28 to TRBJ1-2, with 9 bases matching TRBD1. CDR1 and CDR2 (germline): MDHEN, SYDVKM. The CDR3 covers 13 residues. V lost 8 bases to trimming and J lost 6 bases; unmatched junction nucleotides: 7. The CDR3 coding sequence is TGTGCCAGCCTCCGGGACAGGGTAAATGGCTACACCTTC. This encodes CASLRDRVNGYTF.

V and J are TRBV20-1 and TRBJ2-3; D perhaps matches TRBD1 (6 bases). Germline values: CDR1 DFQATT, CDR2 SNEGSKA (reference sequence). The V end was cut by 6 bases, the J end by 9 bases, with 10 bases between. This CDR3 spans 10 amino acids. CDR3 loop: CSAPRGTQYF. The CDR3 coding sequence is TGCAGTGCCCCAAGGGGGACGCAGTATTTT.

This clone was counted a few times. V gene TRBV30 combines with J gene TRBJ1-2; 8 nucleotides match TRBD1. Germline V gene data show CDR1 as GTSNPN and CDR2 as SVGIG (reference sequence). The trim removed 3 bases at V and 7 bases at J, leaving 13 bases unmatched. The CDR3 consists of 15 residues. CDR3 sequence: CAWRNLTGALTGYTF. The DNA of the CDR3 is TGTGCCTGGAGGAACCTGACAGGGGCCCTCACTGGCTACACCTTC.

The genes are TRBV7-2 and TRBJ1-5; D uncertain. Trimming left V 2 bases short and J 3 bases short, with 5 bases between. Looked up from germline, CDR1 is SGHTA and CDR2 is FQGNSA. The length of the CDR3 is 13 residues. The chain's CDR3 is CASSLHSNQPQHF. CDR3 in DNA: TGTGCCAGCAGCTTACATTCCAATCAGCCCCAGCATTTT.